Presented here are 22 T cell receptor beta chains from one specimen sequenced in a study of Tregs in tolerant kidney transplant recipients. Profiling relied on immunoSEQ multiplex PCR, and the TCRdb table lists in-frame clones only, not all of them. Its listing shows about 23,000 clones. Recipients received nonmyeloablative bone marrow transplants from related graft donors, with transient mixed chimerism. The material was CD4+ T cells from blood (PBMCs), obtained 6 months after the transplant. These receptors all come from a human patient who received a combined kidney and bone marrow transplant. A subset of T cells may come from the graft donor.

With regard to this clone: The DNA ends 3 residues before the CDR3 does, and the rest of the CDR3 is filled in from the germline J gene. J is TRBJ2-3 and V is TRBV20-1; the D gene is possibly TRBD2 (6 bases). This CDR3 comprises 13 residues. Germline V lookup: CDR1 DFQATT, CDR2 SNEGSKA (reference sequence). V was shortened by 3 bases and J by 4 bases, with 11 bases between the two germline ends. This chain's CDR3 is CSARRGGSDTQYF. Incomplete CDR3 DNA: TGCAGTGCTAGGCGGGGCGGATCAGATACG.

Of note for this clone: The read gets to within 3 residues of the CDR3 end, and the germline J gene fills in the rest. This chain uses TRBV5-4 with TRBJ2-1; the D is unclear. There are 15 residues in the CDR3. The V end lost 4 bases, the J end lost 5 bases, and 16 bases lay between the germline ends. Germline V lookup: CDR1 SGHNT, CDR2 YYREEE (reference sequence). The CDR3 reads CASSARSRVNNEQFF. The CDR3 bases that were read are TGTGCCAGCAGCGCCAGGAGTAGGGTCAACAATGAG.

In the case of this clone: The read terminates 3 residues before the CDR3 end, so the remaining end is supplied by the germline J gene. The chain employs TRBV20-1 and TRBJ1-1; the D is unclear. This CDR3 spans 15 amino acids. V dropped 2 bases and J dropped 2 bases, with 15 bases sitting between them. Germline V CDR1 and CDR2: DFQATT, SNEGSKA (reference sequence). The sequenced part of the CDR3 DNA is TGCAGTGCTAGACCCCCCTCCAGGCAAAACACTGAA. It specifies CSARPPSRQNTE. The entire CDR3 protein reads CSARPPSRQNTEAFF.

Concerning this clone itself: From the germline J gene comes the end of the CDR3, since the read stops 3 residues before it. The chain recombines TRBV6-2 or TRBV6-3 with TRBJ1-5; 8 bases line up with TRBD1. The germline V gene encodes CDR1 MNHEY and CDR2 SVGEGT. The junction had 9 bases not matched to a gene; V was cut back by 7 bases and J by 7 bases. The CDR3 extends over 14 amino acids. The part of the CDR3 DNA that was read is TGTGCCAGCAACTCGGACAGGGCAGTACAGCCC. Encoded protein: CASNSDRAVQP. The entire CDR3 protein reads CASNSDRAVQPQHF.

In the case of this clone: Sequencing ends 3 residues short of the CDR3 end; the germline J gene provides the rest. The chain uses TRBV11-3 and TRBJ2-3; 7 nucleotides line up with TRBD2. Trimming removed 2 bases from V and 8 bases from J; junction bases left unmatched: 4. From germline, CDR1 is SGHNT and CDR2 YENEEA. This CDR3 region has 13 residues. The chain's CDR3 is CASSLNPGGTQYF. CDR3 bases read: TGTGCCAGCAGCTTAAATCCGGGGGGTACG.

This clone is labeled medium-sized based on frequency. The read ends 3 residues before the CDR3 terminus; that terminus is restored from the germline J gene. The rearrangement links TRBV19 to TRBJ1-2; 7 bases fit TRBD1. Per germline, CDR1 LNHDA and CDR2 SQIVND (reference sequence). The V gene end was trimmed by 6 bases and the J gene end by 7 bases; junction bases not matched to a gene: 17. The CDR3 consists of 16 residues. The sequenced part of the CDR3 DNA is TGTGCCAGTAGCACCGCTGGGGCGACAGGGTGGGGTGGC. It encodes CASSTAGATGWGG. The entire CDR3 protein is CASSTAGATGWGGYTF.

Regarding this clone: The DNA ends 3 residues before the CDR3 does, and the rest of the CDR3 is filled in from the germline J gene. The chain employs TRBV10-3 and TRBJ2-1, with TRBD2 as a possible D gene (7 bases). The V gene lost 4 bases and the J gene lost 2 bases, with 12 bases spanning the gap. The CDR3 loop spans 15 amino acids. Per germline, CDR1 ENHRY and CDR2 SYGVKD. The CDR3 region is CAISVRGGAYNEQFF. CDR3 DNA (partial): TGTGCCATCAGTGTAAGGGGGGGCGCCTACAATGAG.

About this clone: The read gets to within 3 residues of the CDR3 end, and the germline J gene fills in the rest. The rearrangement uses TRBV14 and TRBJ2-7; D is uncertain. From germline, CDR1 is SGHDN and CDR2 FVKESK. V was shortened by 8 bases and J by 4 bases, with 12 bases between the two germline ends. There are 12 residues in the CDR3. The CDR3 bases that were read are TGTGCCAGCCCGGCGTGCGGATACGAG. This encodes CASPACGYE. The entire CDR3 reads CASPACGYEQYF.

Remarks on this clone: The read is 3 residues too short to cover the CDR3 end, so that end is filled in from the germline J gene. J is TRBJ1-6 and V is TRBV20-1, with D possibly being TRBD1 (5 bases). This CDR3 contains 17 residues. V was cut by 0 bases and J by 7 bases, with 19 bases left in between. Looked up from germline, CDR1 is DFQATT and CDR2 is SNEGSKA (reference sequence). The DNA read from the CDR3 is TGCAGTGCTAGAGATGGCGGGGGAGGTATATACAATTCACCC. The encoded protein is CSARDGGGGIYNSP. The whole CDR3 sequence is CSARDGGGGIYNSPLHF.

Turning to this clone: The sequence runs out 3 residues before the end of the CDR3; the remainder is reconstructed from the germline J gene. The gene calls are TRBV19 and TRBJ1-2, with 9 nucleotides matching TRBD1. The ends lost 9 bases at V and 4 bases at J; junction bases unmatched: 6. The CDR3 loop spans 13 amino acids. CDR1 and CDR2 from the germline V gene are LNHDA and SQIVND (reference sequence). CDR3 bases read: TGTGCCAGCACAGGGGGCAAGGGCTATGGC. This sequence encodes CASTGGKGYG. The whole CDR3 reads CASTGGKGYGYTF.

CDR3 sequence reads: CASEPLGAVGNTIYF. CDR3 DNA, as far as it was read: TGTGCCAGCGAGCCTTTAGGGGCGGTGGGAAACACC. The chain recombines TRBV7-8 with TRBJ1-3; tentative D call: TRBD1 (5 bases). The sequence runs out 3 residues before the end of the CDR3; the remainder is reconstructed from the germline J gene. Trimming took 8 bases from V and 4 from J, leaving 18 bases between them. The CDR3 has 15 amino acids. Germline values: CDR1 SGHVS, CDR2 FQNEAQ.

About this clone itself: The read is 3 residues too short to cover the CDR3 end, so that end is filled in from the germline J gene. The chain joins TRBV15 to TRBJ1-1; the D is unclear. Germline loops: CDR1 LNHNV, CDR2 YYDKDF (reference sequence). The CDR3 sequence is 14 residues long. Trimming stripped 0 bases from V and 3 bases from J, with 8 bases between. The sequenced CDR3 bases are TGTGCCACCAGCAGAGATCGGGTATACACTGAA. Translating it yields CATSRDRVYTE. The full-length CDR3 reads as CATSRDRVYTEAFF.

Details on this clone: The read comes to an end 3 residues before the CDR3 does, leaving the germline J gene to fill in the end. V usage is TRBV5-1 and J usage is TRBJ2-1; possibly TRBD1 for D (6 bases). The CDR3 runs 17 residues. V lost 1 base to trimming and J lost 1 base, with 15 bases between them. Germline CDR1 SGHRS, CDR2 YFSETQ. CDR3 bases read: TGCGCCAGCAGCTTGAGGAGCAGGACAGTTTCCTACAATGAG. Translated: CASSLRSRTVSYNE. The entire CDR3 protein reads CASSLRSRTVSYNEQFF.

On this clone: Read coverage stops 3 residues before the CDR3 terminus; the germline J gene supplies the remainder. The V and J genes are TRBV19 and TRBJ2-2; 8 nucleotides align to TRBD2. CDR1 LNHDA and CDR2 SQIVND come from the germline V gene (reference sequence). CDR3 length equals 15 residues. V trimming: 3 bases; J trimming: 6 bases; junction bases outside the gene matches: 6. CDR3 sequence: CASSIGLAWAGELFF. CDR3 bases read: TGTGCCAGTAGTATCGGACTAGCTTGGGCCGGGGAG.

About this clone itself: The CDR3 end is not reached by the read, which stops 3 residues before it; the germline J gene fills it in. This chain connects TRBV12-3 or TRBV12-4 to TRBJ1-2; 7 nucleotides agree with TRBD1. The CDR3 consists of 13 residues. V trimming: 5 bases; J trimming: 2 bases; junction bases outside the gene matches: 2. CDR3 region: CASSRQGNYGYTF. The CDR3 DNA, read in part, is TGTGCCAGCAGTCGACAGGGAAACTATGGC.

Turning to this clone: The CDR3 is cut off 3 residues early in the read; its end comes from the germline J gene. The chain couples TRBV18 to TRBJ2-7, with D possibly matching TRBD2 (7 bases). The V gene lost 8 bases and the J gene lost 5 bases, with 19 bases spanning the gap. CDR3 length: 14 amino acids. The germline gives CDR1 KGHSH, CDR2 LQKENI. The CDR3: CASEGGGSGNEQYF. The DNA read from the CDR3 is TGTGCCAGCGAGGGCGGGGGCTCGGGGAACGAG.

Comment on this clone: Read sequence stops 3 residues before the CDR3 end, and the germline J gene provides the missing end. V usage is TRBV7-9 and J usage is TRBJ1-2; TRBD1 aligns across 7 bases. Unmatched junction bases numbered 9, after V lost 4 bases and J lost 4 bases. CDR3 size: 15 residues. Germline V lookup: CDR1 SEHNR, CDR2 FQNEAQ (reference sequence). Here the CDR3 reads CASSYPRDSIYGYTF. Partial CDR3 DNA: TGTGCCAGCAGCTACCCCCGGGACAGCATCTATGGC.

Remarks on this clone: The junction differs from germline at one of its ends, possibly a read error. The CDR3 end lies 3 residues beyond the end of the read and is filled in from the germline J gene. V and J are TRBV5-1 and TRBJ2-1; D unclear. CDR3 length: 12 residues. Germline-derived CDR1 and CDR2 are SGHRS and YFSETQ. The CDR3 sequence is CASSFSHNEQFF. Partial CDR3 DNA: TGCGCCAGCAGCTTCTCCCACAATGAG.

The sequenced CDR3 bases are TGCAGTGCTAGGGATGACTCAAACACCGGGGAG. It specifies CSARDDSNTGE. The entire CDR3 reads CSARDDSNTGELFF. The chain combines TRBV20-1 with TRBJ2-2, with unresolved D. The read terminates 3 residues before the CDR3 end, so the remaining end is supplied by the germline J gene. V was shortened by 3 bases and J by 2 bases, with 10 bases between the two germline ends. This CDR3 is built from 14 residues. Germline V gene data show CDR1 as DFQATT and CDR2 as SNEGSKA (reference sequence).

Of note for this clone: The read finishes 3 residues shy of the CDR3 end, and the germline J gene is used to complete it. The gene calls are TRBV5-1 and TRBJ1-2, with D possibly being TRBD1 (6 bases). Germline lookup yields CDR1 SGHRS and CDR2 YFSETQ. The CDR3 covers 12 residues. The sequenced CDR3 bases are TGCGCCAGCAGCCTTCTACAGGGAGGC. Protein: CASSLLQGG. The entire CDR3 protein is CASSLLQGGYTF.

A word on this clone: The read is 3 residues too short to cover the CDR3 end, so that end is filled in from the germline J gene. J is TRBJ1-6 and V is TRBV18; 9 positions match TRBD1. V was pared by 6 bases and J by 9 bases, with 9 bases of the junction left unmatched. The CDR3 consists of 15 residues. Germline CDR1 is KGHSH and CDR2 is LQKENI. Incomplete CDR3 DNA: TGTGCCAGCTCCCCGGGACAGGGAAACAGTTCACCC. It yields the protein CASSPGQGNSSP. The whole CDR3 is CASSPGQGNSSPLHF.

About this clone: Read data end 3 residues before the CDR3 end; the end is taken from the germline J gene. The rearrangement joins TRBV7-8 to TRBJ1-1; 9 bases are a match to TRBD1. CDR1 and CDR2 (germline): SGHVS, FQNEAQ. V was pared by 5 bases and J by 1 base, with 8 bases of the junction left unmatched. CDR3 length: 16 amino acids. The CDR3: CASSPQRGQGNTEAFF. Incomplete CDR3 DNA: TGTGCCAGCAGCCCTCAGAGGGGACAGGGGAACACTGAA.